Sequencing of this TCR beta chain was carried out in a study of OX40 agonist ivuxolimab in advanced cancers. Across the study: Mean age 60 years, range roughly 23 to 79; about 81% male. Study conclusions and caveats: Some of the nonresponding patients also showed low levels of normalized T-cell clonal expansion. Compared with others, partial responders at 0.1-3.0 mg/kg displayed clonal expansion among the lowest.

The CDR3 has 17 residues. With V trimmed by 2 bases and J by 0 bases, 7 bases remained unmatched. The germline V gene encodes CDR1 SGHRS and CDR2 YFSETQ. Method: immunoSEQ multiplex PCR; TCRdb's copy keeps in-frame clones and lacks some. Found here are tens of thousands of clones, 90% of them singletons; the top ten hold under 5.5%. Points on this clone: Its antigen is unidentified.

The chain has TRBV5-1 and TRBJ2-3; 9 bases line up with TRBD2. This TCR was sampled from an adult with an advanced solid tumor such as melanoma, head and neck, liver or kidney cancer. The sample consisted of CD4+ or CD8+ T cells sorted from blood, taken in a trial of the OX40 agonist ivuxolimab. CDR3 sequence (DNA): TGCGCCAGCAGCTTTCATAGCGGGGGTGAGAGCACAGATACGCAGTATTTT. Translation gives CASSFHSGGESTDTQYF.